This TCR beta chain was captured in a study of spatial heterogeneity in lung cancer (dated by TCRdb to about 2019). Background for the entire study: More beta-chain than alpha-chain transcripts were consistently detected, likely reflecting higher beta-chain transcript abundance. The study quantitatively compared TCR alpha and beta repertoires across multiple tumor regions, matched nontumor lung and blood in non-small cell lung cancer. In the raw uncorrected reads, each unique combination of TCR and UMI appeared more than ten times on average. Both alpha and beta chains were TCR-sequenced in around 220 tumor regions, approximately 64 matched nontumor lung samples and around 54 PBMC samples obtained at surgery. Nonsynonymous mutation counts, determined by whole-exome sequencing of tumor tissue, were related to features of the TCR repertoire. What the research found in general, with its limitations: Ubiquitous expanded tumor TCRs were found in blood more often at tumor resection than at routine follow-up. Confirming at a functional level the hypothesis that regional TCRs recognize regional mutations was considered to require additional single-cell paired TCR alpha and beta sequencing.

A few counts support this clonotype. No antigen is known for it. The record has no base qualities; no much larger clone is one base away. Because the library targeted alpha chains, this beta chain is an off-target read whose size means little. Here V drops 3 bases and J drops 5 bases, and the junction holds 3 bases not matched to any gene. CDR1 and CDR2, looked up from the germline V gene, are MNHEY and SVGEGT. Counted from cysteine to phenylalanine, this CDR3 has 15 amino acids. The read is trimmed to its CDR3 DNA, 45 bases read in frame from base 1. The time point label for this specimen denotes: sample taken at primary tumor resection. Whole RNA extracted from tumor and nontumor lung tissue, or from cryopreserved PBMC samples, was used for TCR sequencing without cell sorting. Donors were 65 to 85 patients with early-stage, untreated non-small cell lung cancer from the lung TRACERx cohort. A patient was chosen for TCR sequencing only when enough RNA was available from at least two tumor regions.

The library was obtained by 5' RACE. Sequencing took place on a NextSeq 500. To allow correction of PCR and sequencing errors, the TCR library protocol tagged every TCR cDNA molecule with a unique molecular identifier. On the authors' methods: Decombinator tools were used for TCR identification, UMI-based error correction and CDR3 extraction. Expanded TCRs were defined as those above a frequency of 2 per 1,000, corresponding to the top 1% of the tumor frequency distribution. Renyi diversity was calculated using the R vegan package after each repertoire was subsampled 100 times to 5,000 TCRs. CDR3 similarity networks were built from amino acid triplet string-kernel similarity, with CDR3s being connected when pairwise similarity was above 0.82. TCRdb cleaned the public reads at Q25 with fastp, built clones with MiXCR and kept in-frame beta chains. Rows matching on CDR3 protein sequence are summarized as one entry with the most common DNA and genes. TCRdb, not the authors, supplied the V and J calls. The table for this sample lists 10,000 to 15,000 distinct CDR3 sequences; 3.5% to 4.5% of them were counted only once. 45% of the sample rests with the top ten.

The input for sequencing was PBMCs, taken at surgery. The sequence came from a male donor with early-stage non-small cell lung cancer. The V gene is TRBV6-2 or TRBV6-3 and the J gene is TRBJ2-1; 11 bases in between match TRBD2. CDR3 reads: CASSYSGRGDNEQFF. The base sequence is TGTGCCAGCAGTTATAGCGGGAGGGGGGACAATGAGCAGTTCTTC.